This T cell receptor (beta chain) emerged from a study of early T cells in non-severe SARS-CoV-2 infection. Study overall: Investigators sequenced bulk RNA drawn from unsorted whole blood, and chains remained unpaired.

This clonotype came up a few times. Its specificity is not known. The CDR3 is made up of 16 amino acids. Germline loops: CDR1 DFQATT, CDR2 SNEGSKA (reference sequence). Germline trimming cut 0 bases from V and 5 bases from J; bases unmatched to any gene: 6. The study's findings and limits: CD4 and private specificities were missed by VDJdb matching, which favored anti-spike CD8 responses.

Tagging with unique molecular identifiers was applied to individual cDNA molecules. TCRdb reprocessed the 5' RACE reads via MiXCR and lists one record per CDR3 protein. This sample carries about 42,000 distinct CDR3 sequences, around 6.3% of them seen once, and the ten largest clones take around 7.7%. Material: whole blood, obtained at baseline. The clonotype was recovered from an adult who was a healthcare worker with PCR-confirmed SARS-CoV-2 infection or an uninfected control (not recorded which). This rearrangement joins TRBV20-1 to TRBJ2-1, with 11 positions matching TRBD2. The CDR3: CSARDPLAGDNNEQFF. In nucleotides, the CDR3 is TGCAGTGCTAGAGATCCACTAGCGGGGGACAACAATGAGCAGTTCTTC.